This TCR beta chain was recovered during a study of OX40 agonist ivuxolimab in advanced cancers. Systemic immunosuppression or a history of autoimmune disease excluded patients. Data came from immunoSEQ multiplex PCR; TCRdb stores just in-frame clones and leaves some out. The table records 45,000 to 50,000 clones, more than 80% of them present only once. The sequence came from an adult with an advanced solid tumor such as melanoma, head and neck, liver or kidney cancer. This sample comprised CD4+ or CD8+ T cells sorted from blood, obtained in a trial of the OX40 agonist ivuxolimab.

CDR3 in amino acids: CASSFSGGDTDTQYF. Written as DNA, the CDR3 is TGTGCCAGCAGCTTTAGCGGGGGGGACACAGATACGCAGTATTTT. This chain uses TRBV7-3 with TRBJ2-3; 11 bases match TRBD2. The CDR3 is 15 amino acids. V lost 3 bases, J lost 2 bases, and 1 base stayed unmatched. Germline V gene sequence: CDR1 SGHTA, CDR2 FQGTGA.